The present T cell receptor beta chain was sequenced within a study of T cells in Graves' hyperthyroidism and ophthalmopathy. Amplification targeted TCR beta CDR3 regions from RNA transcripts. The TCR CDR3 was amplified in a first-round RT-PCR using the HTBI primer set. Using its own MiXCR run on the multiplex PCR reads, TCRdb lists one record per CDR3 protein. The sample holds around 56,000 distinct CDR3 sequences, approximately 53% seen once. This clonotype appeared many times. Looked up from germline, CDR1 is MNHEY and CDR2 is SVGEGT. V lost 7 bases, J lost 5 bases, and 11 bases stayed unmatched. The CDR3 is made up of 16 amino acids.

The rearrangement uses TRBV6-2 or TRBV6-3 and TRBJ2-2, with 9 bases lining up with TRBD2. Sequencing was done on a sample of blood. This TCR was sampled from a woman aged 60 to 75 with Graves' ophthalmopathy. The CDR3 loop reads CASNRGRGRETGELFF. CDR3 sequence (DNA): TGTGCCAGCAACCGCGGGAGGGGAAGAGAGACCGGGGAGCTGTTTTTT.